The sequence of this T cell receptor beta chain was determined in a study of blood T cell repertoires in COVID-19. Germline CDR1 SGDLS, CDR2 YYNGEE. Trimming took off 4 bases at V and 0 bases at J, with 8 bases between the two ends. The CDR3 has 15 amino acids. Method: immunoSEQ multiplex PCR; TCRdb's copy keeps in-frame clones and lacks some. The table shows around 43,000 clones, with 89% occurring only once. The TCR was taken from a man aged 45-60 years with active COVID-19. Sequenced input: peripheral blood. This chain connects TRBV9 to TRBJ2-6, with D perhaps matching TRBD2 (6 bases). CDR3 in amino acids: CASSPRGSGANVLTF. CDR3 sequence (DNA): TGTGCCAGCAGCCCGCGGGGCTCTGGGGCCAACGTCCTGACTTTC.